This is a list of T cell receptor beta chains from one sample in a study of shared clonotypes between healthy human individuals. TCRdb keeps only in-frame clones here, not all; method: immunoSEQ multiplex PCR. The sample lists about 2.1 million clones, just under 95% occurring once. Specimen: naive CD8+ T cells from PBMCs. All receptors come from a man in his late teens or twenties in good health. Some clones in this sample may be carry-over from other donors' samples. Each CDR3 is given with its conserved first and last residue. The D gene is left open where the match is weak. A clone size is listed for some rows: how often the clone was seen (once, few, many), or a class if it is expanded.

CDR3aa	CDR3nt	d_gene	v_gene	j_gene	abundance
CASSWGTSGSLTDTQYF	TGTGCCAGCAGCTGGGGGACTAGCGGGAGTCTCACAGATACGCAGTATTTT	TRBD2	TRBV5-4	TRBJ2-3	.
CASSFNRGDEQYF	TGTGCCAGCAGTTTTAATCGGGGGGACGAGCAGTACTTC	TRBD2	TRBV28	TRBJ2-7	once
CASGDRGYYGYTF	TGTGCCAGCGGGGACAGGGGGTACTATGGCTACACCTTC	TRBD1	TRBV19	TRBJ1-2	.
CASSSMEDYNSPLHF	TGTGCCAGCAGCTCCATGGAGGACTATAATTCACCCCTCCACTTT	.	TRBV27	TRBJ1-6	once
CASTLSRNYNEQFF	TGTGCCAGCACCCTATCTAGGAACTACAATGAGCAGTTCTTC	.	TRBV6-1	TRBJ2-1	.
CAISEGANTEAFF	TGTGCCATCAGTGAAGGGGCGAACACTGAAGCTTTCTTT	.	TRBV10-3	TRBJ1-1	.
CASSTNVRGRASYEQYF	TGTGCCAGCAGCACAAACGTCCGAGGTCGGGCATCCTACGAGCAGTACTTC	.	TRBV7-2	TRBJ2-7	.
CASSDMAGGLREQYF	TGTGCCAGCAGTGATATGGCGGGAGGTTTGAGGGAGCAGTACTTC	TRBD2	TRBV2	TRBJ2-7	.
CASQLVLQETQYF	TGTGCCAGCCAACTAGTACTCCAAGAGACCCAGTACTTC	.	TRBV25-1	TRBJ2-5	.
CASNQGPSYEQYF	TGTGCCAGTAACCAGGGCCCCTCCTACGAGCAGTACTTC	.	TRBV19	TRBJ2-7	.
CASRPWGDANYGYTF	TGCGCCAGCAGACCTTGGGGGGACGCTAACTATGGCTACACCTTC	.	TRBV4-1	TRBJ1-2	.
CASSLPLGGASTDTQYF	TGTGCCAGCAGCTTACCCCTGGGGGGGGCTAGCACAGATACGCAGTATTTT	.	TRBV13	TRBJ2-3	.
CASSVLHGEAFF	TGCGCCAGCAGCGTATTACACGGAGAAGCTTTCTTT	.	TRBV5-1	TRBJ1-1	.
CASSDVGWGNEQFF	TGTGCCAGCAGTGATGTGGGGTGGGGCAATGAGCAGTTCTTC	.	TRBV25-1	TRBJ2-1	.
CSVEEPNSYEQYF	TGCAGCGTTGAAGAACCCAATTCCTACGAGCAGTACTTC	.	TRBV29-1	TRBJ2-7	.
CASSFGDSYEQYF	TGCGCCAGCAGCTTCGGAGATTCCTACGAGCAGTACTTC	.	TRBV5-1	TRBJ2-7	few
CASSTSGKSSYNEQFF	TGTGCCAGCAGCACAAGCGGGAAGAGCTCCTACAATGAGCAGTTCTTC	TRBD2	TRBV9	TRBJ2-1	.
CASSLDLWGSNQPQHF	TGTGCCAGCAGCTTAGATCTGTGGGGAAGCAATCAGCCCCAGCATTTT	.	TRBV7-8	TRBJ1-5	.
CASSLVGRDEDLEAFF	TGTGCCAGCAGCTTAGTGGGCCGTGATGAGGACCTTGAAGCTTTCTTT	.	TRBV11-2	TRBJ1-1	.
CASSSLGGGAQPQHF	TGTGCCAGCAGCTCCTTGGGCGGGGGGGCGCAGCCCCAGCATTTT	.	TRBV7-6	TRBJ1-5	.
CASSQGTGGGYEQYF	TGCGCCAGCAGCCAAGGGACAGGGGGCGGCTACGAGCAGTACTTC	TRBD1	TRBV4-3	TRBJ2-7	.
CASSPRTEAEQYF	TGCGCCAGCAGCCCTCGGACAGAGGCCGAGCAGTACTTC	.	TRBV5-1	TRBJ2-7	.